The clone carrying this TCR beta chain was observed a handful of times. What it binds is not known. The data were obtained in a study of cytomegalovirus exposure and HLA in healthy donors. Study results and caveats: Reports indicated that the classifier achieved high specificity and sensitivity in diagnosing cytomegalovirus status.

With 60 Vbeta and 13 Jbeta primers, the PCR was carried out. Sequencing was performed with immunoSEQ multiplex PCR; in TCRdb, only in-frame clones are kept and a portion is missing. The data contain around 150,000 clones, around 78% of them singletons. V was pared by 5 bases and J by 4 bases, with 11 bases between. This CDR3 region has 13 residues. CDR1 and CDR2 (germline): MNHEY, SVGAGI. This receptor was identified in a woman aged 35 to 49 in good health and CMV-seronegative. The chain links TRBV6-5 to TRBJ1-2; D not certain. Specimen: PBMCs. The CDR3 DNA reads as TGTGCCAGCAGTGAGGGAGACCTCTATGGCTACACCTTC. Protein: CASSEGDLYGYTF.